The clone carrying this TCR beta chain was counted a few times. No antigen is known for it. This CDR3 comprises 11 residues. Germline V gives CDR1 DFQATT, CDR2 SNEGSKA (reference sequence). The junction had 4 bases not matched to a gene; V was cut back by 6 bases and J by 6 bases. The data were obtained in a study of CD8 T cells in ankylosing spondylitis. Study-wide results and caveats: Blood of patients with ankylosing spondylitis appeared to be characterized by a TCR beta motif of seven or eight highly homologous variants. A CD8+ phenotype characterized the disease-linked clones, which were relatively rare in peripheral blood.

Scientists made TCR beta libraries using quantitative 5'-RACE with molecular barcodes. TCRdb redid the calling of the 5' RACE reads with MiXCR, one entry per CDR3 protein. Altogether around 450,000 distinct CDR3 sequences are present, roughly 25% being singletons, with the ten largest covering roughly 1%. This chain joins TRBV20-1 and TRBJ1-2, with 7 positions matching TRBD1. The receptor was isolated from a male donor with ankylosing spondylitis. Sequencing used blood, either unsorted or a sorted T cell fraction (not recorded which). CDR3 nucleotides: TGCAGTGCCAGGGGGATCGATGGCTACACCTTC. It codes for CSARGIDGYTF.